This TCR beta chain was identified in a study of T cells in Graves' hyperthyroidism and ophthalmopathy. Study results and caveats: Blood also held most thyroid clonotypes expanded beyond 0.001. The model made its ophthalmopathy prediction, and onset followed a median approximately six months later.

The PBMCs were sourced from fresh peripheral blood (more than 8.5 ml). Amplification of TCR beta CDR3 regions was performed using RNA transcripts as template. First-round RT-PCR with HTBI primers amplified the TCR CDR3 region. TCRdb used MiXCR to reprocess the multiplex PCR reads, holding one entry per CDR3 protein. The sample records about 480,000 distinct CDR3 sequences, roughly a quarter being singletons. The CDR3 sequence is 14 residues long. In germline, CDR1 is MNHEY, CDR2 SMNVEV (reference sequence). V lost 4 bases, J lost 6 bases, and 5 bases stayed unmatched. This clonotype was detected ten times or more. Its antigen is unidentified.

The TCR sequence derives from a woman in her twenties or thirties with Graves' ophthalmopathy. Specimen: blood. The V call is TRBV27, the J call TRBJ2-2; TRBD2 matches at 7 bases. The CDR3, as DNA: TGTGCCAGCAGTTGGGAGGGATCACCCGGGGAGCTGTTTTTT. Translated: CASSWEGSPGELFF.